This T cell receptor beta chain emerged from a study of CD8+ T cells in alopecia areata. Study at large: Female C3H/HeJ mice aged roughly 7-10 weeks were given skin from C3H/HeJ graft donors, about 6-12 months old, that had spontaneous alopecia.

With respect to this clone: The antigen is not known. The TCRdb protein and the DNA translation do not line up at residue 12; the protein shown here was made by translating the DNA. Germline and genes: mouse.

Reverse transcription of extracted RNA yielded cDNA, which provided the sequencing template. Method: immunoSEQ multiplex PCR; TCRdb's copy keeps in-frame clones and lacks some. Listed here are approximately 110,000 clones without any singletons, the top ten holding roughly a fifth. Study outcomes and limitations: When scalp samples are sequenced, resident alphabeta T cells of normal skin are also captured.

Sequenced input: lesional skin. The sequence derives from a C3H/HeJ mouse with alopecia areata. The mice in this strain carry MHC haplotype H2-k.

CDR3 protein: CTCSPTGGTGNTLYF. The CDR3 DNA, read in part, is TGCACCTGCAGTCCTACAGGGGGCACTGGAAATACG. The rearrangement uses TRBV1 and TRBJ1-3; 9 bases line up with TRBD1. The read ends 3 residues before the CDR3 terminus; that terminus is restored from the germline J gene. Germline V CDR1 and CDR2: NSQYPW, LRSPGD (reference sequence). With 5 bases clipped from V and 2 bases from J, the junction kept 4 bases outside the gene matches. This CDR3 is built from 15 residues.